This TCR beta chain was identified in a study of PD-1 blockade in classical Hodgkin lymphoma. Study results and caveats: Any patient who commenced nivolumab under 1 year after ASCT was excluded. Complete responders' baseline diversity resembled that of newly diagnosed patients.

Each of the patients experienced relapse following autologous stem cell transplantation, and their brentuximab vedotin exposure differed. This clone was recorded only once. As yet, its antigen is unknown. The data were produced by immunoSEQ multiplex PCR, yet TCRdb's version contains in-frame clones alone and is incomplete. The data show about 98,000 clones, over 85% seen once. The ends were cut back, 4 bases at V and 7 bases at J, with 9 bases in the middle. CDR3 length equals 12 residues. CDR1 is SGHNT and CDR2 is YYREEE in the germline V gene (reference sequence). V is TRBV5-4 and J is TRBJ1-3; a possible D gene is TRBD1 (5 bases). This TCR came from a human donor with classical Hodgkin lymphoma. This specimen consisted of peripheral blood mononuclear cells (PBMCs), obtained at baseline. The CDR3 loop is CASSMGGNTIYF. CDR3 DNA: TGTGCCAGCAGCATGGGGGGTAACACCATATATTTT.